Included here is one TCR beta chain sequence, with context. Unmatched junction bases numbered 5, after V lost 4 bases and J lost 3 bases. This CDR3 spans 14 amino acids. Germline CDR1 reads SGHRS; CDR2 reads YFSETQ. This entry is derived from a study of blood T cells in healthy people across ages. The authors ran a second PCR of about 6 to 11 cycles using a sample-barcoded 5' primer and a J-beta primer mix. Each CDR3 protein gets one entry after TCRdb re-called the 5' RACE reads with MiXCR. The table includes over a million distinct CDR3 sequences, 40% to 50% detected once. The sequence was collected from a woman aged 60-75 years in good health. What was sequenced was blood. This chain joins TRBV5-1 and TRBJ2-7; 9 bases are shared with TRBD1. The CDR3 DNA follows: TGCGCCAGCAGCAAGACAGGGGGGCTCTACGAGCAGTACTTC. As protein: CASSKTGGLYEQYF.